This TCR beta chain was recorded in a study of a mutant IDH1 vaccine in newly diagnosed glioma. Sequencing used immunoSEQ multiplex PCR; TCRdb keeps in-frame clones, though not all of them. The table includes over 55,000 clones, about three quarters detected once. This clone was recorded a few times. Its antigen is not identified. Time point: week 23, last vaccination. Topical imiquimod was applied with each vaccine dose, which held 300 ug of mutant IDH1 20-mer peptide. Whole-study findings and limits: Top peripheral T cell clonotype shifts appeared unrelated to pseudoprogression.

Per germline, CDR1 SGDLS and CDR2 YYNGEE. Trimming cost V 4 bases and J 6 bases, with 13 bases left between them. There are 13 residues in the CDR3. The receptor's source is a woman aged 40-49 years with glioma. Some clones in this sample may be carry-over from other donors' samples. The specimen comprised PBMCs, sampled from a glioma patient whose treatment included an IDH1 peptide vaccine. The chain has TRBV9 and TRBJ1-1; no clear D gene. CDR3 amino acids: CASSPGSSPEAFF. As DNA, the CDR3 is TGTGCCAGCAGCCCGGGCTCATCCCCTGAAGCTTTCTTT. The full variable domain, in which reference TRBV9 and TRBJ1-1 provide the parts outside the CDR3, is DSGVTQTPKHLITATGQRVTLRCSPRSGDLSVYWYQQSLDQGLQFLIQYYNGEERAKGNILERFSAQQFPDLHSELNLSSLELGDSALYFCASSPGSSPEAFFGQGTRLTVV.